The 4 T cell receptor beta chains reported below all come from one sample, sequenced in a study of blood T cell repertoires in COVID-19. Generated by immunoSEQ multiplex PCR, the TCRdb table keeps only in-frame clones and is missing some. The sample holds about 420,000 clones, roughly 89% seen once. The sample was peripheral blood. The receptors were gathered from a man aged 18-30 years with COVID-19, enrolled during active disease.

This chain connects TRBV5-4 to TRBJ2-3; the D gene is possibly TRBD2 (6 bases). This CDR3 is built from 14 residues. Trimming stripped 0 bases from V and 2 bases from J, with 7 bases between. Per germline, CDR1 SGHNT and CDR2 YYREEE (reference sequence). The CDR3 DNA reads as TGTGCCAGCAGCTTGGGGACTAACACAGATACGCAGTATTTT. Translation: CASSLGTNTDTQYF.

V and J are TRBV27 and TRBJ2-3; 7 nucleotides agree with TRBD2. Germline loops: CDR1 MNHEY, CDR2 SMNVEV (reference sequence). This CDR3 is 15 amino acids long. V lost 2 bases and J lost 0; bases outside the gene matches: 2. CDR3 nucleotide sequence: TGTGCCAGCAGTTTACAGCGGGGTAGCACAGATACGCAGTATTTT. This codes for CASSLQRGSTDTQYF.

The rearrangement links TRBV11-1 to TRBJ2-7; the match to TRBD1 covers 8 bases. Per the germline V gene, CDR1 is SGHAT and CDR2 is FQDESV (reference sequence). This CDR3 contains 13 residues. Unmatched junction bases numbered 3, after V lost 5 bases and J lost 3 bases. The chain's CDR3 is CASSPGQGYEQYF. CDR3 nucleotides: TGTGCCAGCAGCCCCGGACAGGGCTACGAGCAGTACTTC.

V usage is TRBV4-1 and J usage is TRBJ2-3, with a possible D match to TRBD2 (5 bases). From germline, CDR1 is MGHRA and CDR2 YSYEKL. The CDR3 loop spans 14 amino acids. The ends were cut back, 4 bases at V and 0 bases at J, with 8 bases in the middle. The CDR3 loop reads CASSLGASTDTQYF. In DNA, the CDR3 is TGCGCCAGCAGCCTGGGAGCTAGCACAGATACGCAGTATTTT.